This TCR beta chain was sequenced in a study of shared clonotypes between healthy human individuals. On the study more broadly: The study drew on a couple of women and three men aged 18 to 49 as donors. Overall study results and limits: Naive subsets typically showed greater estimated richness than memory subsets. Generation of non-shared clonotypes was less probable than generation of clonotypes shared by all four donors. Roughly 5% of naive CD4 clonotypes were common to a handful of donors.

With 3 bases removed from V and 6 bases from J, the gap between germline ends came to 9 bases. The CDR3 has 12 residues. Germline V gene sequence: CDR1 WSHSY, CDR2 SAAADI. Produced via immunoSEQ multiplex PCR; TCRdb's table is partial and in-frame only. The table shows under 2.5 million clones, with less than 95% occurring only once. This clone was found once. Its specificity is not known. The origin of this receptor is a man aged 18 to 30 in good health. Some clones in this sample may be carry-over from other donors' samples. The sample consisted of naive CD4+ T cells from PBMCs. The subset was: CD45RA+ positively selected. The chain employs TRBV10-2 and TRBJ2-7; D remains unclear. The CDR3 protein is CASSDHPLEQYF. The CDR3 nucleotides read TGCGCCAGCAGTGACCATCCCCTCGAGCAGTACTTC.